The next 16 T cell receptor beta chains were all read from a single sample in a study of TIL therapy for anti-PD-1-resistant metastatic lung cancer. Described time point: pre-treatment sample, taken before nivolumab and TIL therapy. Sequencing used immunoSEQ v3. The protocol was immunoSEQ multiplex PCR, while the TCRdb copy is restricted to in-frame clones and leaves out a portion. The sample carries some 20,000 clones, around 79% recorded once. The sequences come from blood, collected at baseline. Receptors originate from a person aged 25 to 85 with non-small cell lung cancer.

This clone was seen just once. The V call is TRBV24-1, the J call TRBJ2-3; 12 nucleotides agree with TRBD2. This CDR3 is built from 18 residues. Unmatched junction bases numbered 15, after V lost 9 bases and J lost 3 bases. Germline V gives CDR1 KGHDR, CDR2 SFDVKD. The CDR3 bases are TGTGCCACCCAACTTATGGCTAGCGGGGGGGCCGGGACAGATACGCAGTATTTT. It translates to CATQLMASGGAGTDTQYF.

The rearrangement links TRBV19 to TRBJ1-5; D gene uncertain. The CDR3 has 14 amino acids. Germline CDR1 is LNHDA and CDR2 is SQIVND (reference sequence). Trimming removed 5 bases at V and 2 bases at J, with 10 bases between. The CDR3 bases are TGTGCCAGTAGTCTAGCAGGAGGCAATCAGCCCCAGCATTTT. This sequence encodes CASSLAGGNQPQHF.

The chain carries TRBV30 and TRBJ2-4; TRBD2 might be the D (5 bases). The germline CDR1 and CDR2 sequences are GTSNPN and SVGIG (reference sequence). The CDR3 is 13 residues long. Trimming shortened V by 4 bases and J by 6 bases, and 13 bases separated the two germline ends. The DNA for the CDR3 is TGTGCCTGGAACAGTCGGGGTTCAAACATTCAGTACTTC. Translated: CAWNSRGSNIQYF.

The rearrangement joins TRBV29-1 to TRBJ2-7, with D uncertain. This CDR3 contains 13 residues. Germline CDR1 reads SQVTM; CDR2 reads ANQGSEA. CDR3 nucleotides: TGCAGATCCTACTCGGGTCCGCACTGCGAGCAGTACTTC. Protein: CRSYSGPHCEQYF.

This rearrangement joins TRBV19 to TRBJ2-6; no reliable D call. The CDR3 extends over 15 amino acids. Germline V gene lookup returns CDR1 LNHDA and CDR2 SQIVND (reference sequence). The ends were cut back, 2 bases at V and 3 bases at J, with 8 bases in the middle. CDR3 region: CASSIMGYGANVLTF. CDR3 nucleotide sequence: TGTGCCAGTAGTATAATGGGGTATGGGGCCAACGTCCTGACTTTC.

The chain has TRBV14 and TRBJ2-3; D call uncertain. Germline V gene data show CDR1 as SGHDN and CDR2 as FVKESK. V lost 4 bases and J 1 base, leaving 12 bases between the germline ends. The CDR3 contains 15 residues. The CDR3 DNA reads TGTGCCAGCAGCCCGCTGGGCGGTGGCACAGATACGCAGTATTTT. Translated: CASSPLGGGTDTQYF.

The gene calls are TRBV18 and TRBJ1-5; no definite D call. The germline gives CDR1 KGHSH, CDR2 LQKENI. V lost 6 bases to trimming and J lost 6 bases, with 15 bases between them. The CDR3 length is 14 residues. For the CDR3, the DNA is TGTGCCAGCTCCGAGGTCGGAGGCCGTCAGCCCCAGCATTTT. It translates to CASSEVGGRQPQHF.

The chain is built from TRBV7-2 and TRBJ1-5; unclear D gene. This CDR3 has 15 residues. Germline CDR1 and CDR2: SGHTA and FQGNSA. Trimming shortened V by 2 bases and J by 3 bases, and 11 bases separated the two germline ends. CDR3 sequence: CASSLSTGHNQPQHF. The CDR3 DNA is TGTGCCAGCAGCTTATCCACTGGGCACAATCAGCCCCAGCATTTT.

The chain couples TRBV28 to TRBJ2-6; no clear D gene. Germline V gives CDR1 MDHEN, CDR2 SYDVKM. Trimming cost V 8 bases and J 0 bases, with 14 bases left between them. The CDR3 loop spans 16 amino acids. CDR3 in amino acids: CASRGRHLSGANVLTF. The CDR3 DNA is TGTGCCAGCCGTGGTCGACACCTCTCTGGGGCCAACGTCCTGACTTTC.

V usage is TRBV30 and J usage is TRBJ1-2; TRBD1 is a possible D gene (6 bases). This CDR3 contains 13 residues. The germline V gene has CDR1 GTSNPN and CDR2 SVGIG (reference sequence). V was pared by 7 bases and J by 1 base, with 13 bases between. In nucleotides, the CDR3 is TGTGCCTTGGCCTCACAGGGTAACTATGGCTACACCTTC. Translation gives CALASQGNYGYTF.

This clone was observed a few times. This chain uses TRBV4-1 with TRBJ2-2, with 9 bases fitting TRBD2. The CDR3 sequence is 21 residues long. Germline CDR1 reads MGHRA; CDR2 reads YSYEKL. J lost 0 bases, V lost 0 bases, and 14 bases had no gene match. CDR3 nucleotides: TGCGCCAGCAGCCAAGATAGGGTACGGCTAGCGGGGACCCCGAACACCGGGGAGCTGTTTTTT. Amino acids: CASSQDRVRLAGTPNTGELFF.

V is TRBV4-3 and J is TRBJ2-1, with a tentative D call TRBD2 (6 bases). Between the trimmed V and J ends, which lost 0 bases and 6 bases, there was a span of 12 bases. This CDR3 spans 15 amino acids. CDR1 and CDR2 (germline): LGHNA, YSLEER. CDR3 residues: CASSQEAGLLNEQFF. The CDR3 DNA sequence: TGCGCCAGCAGCCAAGAAGCGGGCCTCCTCAATGAGCAGTTCTTC.

This clone was detected only once. This chain links TRBV2 with TRBJ2-3; D is unresolved. Germline assignment: CDR1 SNHLY and CDR2 FYNNEI. Between the trimmed V and J ends, which lost 6 bases and 0 bases, there was a span of 16 bases. CDR3 length: 16 residues. Here the CDR3 DNA reads TGTGCCAGCAGGGGTGTAGGCCAGGATAGCACAGATACGCAGTATTTT. It translates to CASRGVGQDSTDTQYF. The complete variable domain, with remaining parts taken from reference TRBV2 and TRBJ2-3, reads EPEVTQTPSHQVTQMGQEVILRCVPISNHLYFYWYRQILGQKVEFLVSFYNNEISEKSEIFDDQFSVERPDGSNFTLKIRSTKLEDSAMYFCASRGVGQDSTDTQYFGPGTRLTVL.

The chain has TRBV19 and TRBJ1-1; tentatively, D is TRBD1 (6 bases). The CDR3 is made up of 16 amino acids. Germline CDR1 and CDR2: LNHDA and SQIVND (reference sequence). V was pared by 3 bases and J by 0 bases, with 14 bases between. The CDR3: CASSIGGGLMNTEAFF. CDR3 nucleotides: TGTGCCAGTAGTATTGGTGGGGGGCTTATGAACACTGAAGCTTTCTTT.

The chain links TRBV7-8 to TRBJ2-5; D is unclear. Trimming stripped 1 base from V and 5 bases from J, with 11 bases between. The germline V gene has CDR1 SGHVS and CDR2 FQNEAQ. This CDR3 has 14 residues. CDR3 nucleotide sequence: TGTGCCAGCAGCTTAGGAAGGTTTGGGGAGACCCAGTACTTC. Residues: CASSLGRFGETQYF.

The chain couples TRBV30 to TRBJ1-5; no firm D call. The CDR3 covers 14 residues. The germline CDR1 and CDR2 sequences are GTSNPN and SVGIG (reference sequence). Trimming removed 0 bases from V and 6 bases from J, with 12 bases in between. The CDR3 nucleotides read TGTGCCTGGAGTGTAGAGGGCTTTGGTCAGCCCCAGCATTTT. It is translated as CAWSVEGFGQPQHF. The complete variable domain, with remaining parts taken from reference TRBV30 and TRBJ1-5, reads SQTIHQWPATLVQPVGSPLSLECTVEGTSNPNLYWYRQAAGRGLQLLFYSVGIGQISSEVPQNLSASRPQDRQFILSSKKLLLSDSGFYLCAWSVEGFGQPQHFGDGTRLSIL.